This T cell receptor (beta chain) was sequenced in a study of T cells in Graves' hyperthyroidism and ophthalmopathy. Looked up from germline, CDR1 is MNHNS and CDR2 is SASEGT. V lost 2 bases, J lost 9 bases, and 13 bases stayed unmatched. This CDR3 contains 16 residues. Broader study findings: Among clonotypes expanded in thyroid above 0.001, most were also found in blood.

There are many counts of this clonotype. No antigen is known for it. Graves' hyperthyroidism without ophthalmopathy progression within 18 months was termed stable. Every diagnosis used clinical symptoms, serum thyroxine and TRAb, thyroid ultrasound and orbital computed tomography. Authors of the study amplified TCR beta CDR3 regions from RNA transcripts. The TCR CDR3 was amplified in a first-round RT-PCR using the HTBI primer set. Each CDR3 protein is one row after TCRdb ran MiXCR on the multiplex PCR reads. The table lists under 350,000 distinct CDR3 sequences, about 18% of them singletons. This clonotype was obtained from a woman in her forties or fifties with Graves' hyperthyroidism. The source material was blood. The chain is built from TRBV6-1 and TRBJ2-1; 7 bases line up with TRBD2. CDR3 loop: CASSELGGSSRIEQFF. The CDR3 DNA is TGTGCCAGCAGTGAATTGGGAGGGAGTAGTAGAATTGAGCAGTTCTTC.